A single T cell receptor (beta chain) is shown here with its context. Sequencing used immunoSEQ multiplex PCR; TCRdb keeps in-frame clones, though not all of them. The sample includes 60,000 to 65,000 clones, around 90% of them seen just once. The CDR3 totals 16 residues. Germline V gives CDR1 SNHLY, CDR2 FYNNEI. The trim removed 4 bases at V and 0 bases at J, leaving 7 bases unmatched. This entry belongs to a study of blood T cell repertoires in COVID-19. The sequence was obtained from a man between 50 and 59 years old with active COVID-19. The chain couples TRBV2 to TRBJ2-3; TRBD1 matches at 7 bases. Sequenced input: peripheral blood. Here the CDR3 DNA reads TGTGCCAGCAGTGTAGGGGGACAGTCGAGCACAGATACGCAGTATTTT. This encodes CASSVGGQSSTDTQYF.